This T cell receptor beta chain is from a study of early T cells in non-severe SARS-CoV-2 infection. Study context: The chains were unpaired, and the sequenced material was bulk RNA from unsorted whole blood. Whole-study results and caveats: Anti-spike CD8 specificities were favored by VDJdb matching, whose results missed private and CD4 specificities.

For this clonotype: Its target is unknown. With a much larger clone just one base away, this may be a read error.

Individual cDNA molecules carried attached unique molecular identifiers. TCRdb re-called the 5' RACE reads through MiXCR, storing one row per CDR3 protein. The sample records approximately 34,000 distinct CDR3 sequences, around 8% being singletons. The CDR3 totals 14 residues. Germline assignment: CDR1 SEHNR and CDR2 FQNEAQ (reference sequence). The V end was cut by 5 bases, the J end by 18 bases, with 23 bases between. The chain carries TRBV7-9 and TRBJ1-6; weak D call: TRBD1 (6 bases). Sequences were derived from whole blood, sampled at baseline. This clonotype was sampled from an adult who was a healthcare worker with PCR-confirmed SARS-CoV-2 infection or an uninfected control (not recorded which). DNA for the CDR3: TGTGCCAGCAGCCCCAGTGGGACACGCGGAACCCCCCACTTT. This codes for CASSPSGTRGTPHF.